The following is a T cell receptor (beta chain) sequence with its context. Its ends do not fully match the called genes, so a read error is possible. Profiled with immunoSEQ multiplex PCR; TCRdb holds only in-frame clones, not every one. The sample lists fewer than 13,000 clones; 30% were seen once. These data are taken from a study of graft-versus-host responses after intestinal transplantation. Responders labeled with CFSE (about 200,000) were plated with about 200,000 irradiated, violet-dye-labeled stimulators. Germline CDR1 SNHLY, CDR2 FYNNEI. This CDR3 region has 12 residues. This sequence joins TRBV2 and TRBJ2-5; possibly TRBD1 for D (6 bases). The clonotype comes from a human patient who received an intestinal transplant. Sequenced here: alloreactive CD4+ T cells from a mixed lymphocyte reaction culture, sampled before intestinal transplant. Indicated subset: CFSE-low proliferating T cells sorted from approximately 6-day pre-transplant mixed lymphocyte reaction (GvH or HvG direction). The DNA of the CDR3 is TGTGCCAGCTCCGACAGGACCGGGACCCAGCACTTC. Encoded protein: CASSDRTGTQHF.